This TCR beta chain came from a study of OX40 agonist ivuxolimab in advanced cancers. The overall study: Past anti-PD-1, anti-PD-L1 or anti-CTLA-4 therapy was accepted, and 30% to 45% had received some. Study-wide results and caveats: Researchers did not determine the expanded peripheral T cells' antigen specificity. Normalized T-cell clonal expansion was also low in a subset of nonresponders.

On this clone: What it binds is unknown.

Samples of blood were obtained at baseline, on cycle 4 day 1, and on cycle 7 day 1. Libraries were prepared by immunoSEQ multiplex PCR; TCRdb keeps only in-frame clonotypes and omits some of them. Of about 95,000 clones listed, around 82% are singletons. CDR1 and CDR2 from the germline V gene are SNHLY and FYNNEI. CDR3 length: 14 amino acids. Source: CD4+ or CD8+ T cells sorted from blood, taken in a trial of the OX40 agonist ivuxolimab. This receptor was identified in an adult with an advanced solid tumor such as melanoma, head and neck, liver or kidney cancer. This sequence joins TRBV2 and TRBJ2-5, with D unclear. The J call may be in error: the DNA end matches TRBJ2-7 better. CDR3 residues: CASRTTWLTYEQYF. CDR3 sequence (DNA): TGTGCCAGCAGGACGACATGGTTGACCTACGAGCAGTACTTC.